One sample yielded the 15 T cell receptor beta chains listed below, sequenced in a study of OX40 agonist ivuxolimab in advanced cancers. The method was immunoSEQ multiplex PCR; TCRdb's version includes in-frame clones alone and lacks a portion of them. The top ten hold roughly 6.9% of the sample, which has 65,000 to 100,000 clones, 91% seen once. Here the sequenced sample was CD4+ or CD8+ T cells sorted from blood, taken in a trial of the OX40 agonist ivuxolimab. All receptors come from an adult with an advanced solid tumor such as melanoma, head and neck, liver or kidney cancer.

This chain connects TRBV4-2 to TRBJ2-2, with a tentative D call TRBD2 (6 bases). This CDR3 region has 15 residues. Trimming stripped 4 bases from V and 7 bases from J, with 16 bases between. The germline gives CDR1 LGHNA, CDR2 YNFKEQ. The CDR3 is CASSPSWREIGELFF. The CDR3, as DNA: TGTGCCAGCAGCCCTTCCTGGCGGGAAATCGGGGAGCTGTTTTTT.

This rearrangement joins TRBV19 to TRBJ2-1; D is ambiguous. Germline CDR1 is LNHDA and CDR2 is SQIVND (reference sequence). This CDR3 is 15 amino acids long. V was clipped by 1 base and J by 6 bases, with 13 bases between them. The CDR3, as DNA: TGTGCCAGTAGTATAGGACCAGTATCTGGCAATGAGCAGTTCTTC. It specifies CASSIGPVSGNEQFF.

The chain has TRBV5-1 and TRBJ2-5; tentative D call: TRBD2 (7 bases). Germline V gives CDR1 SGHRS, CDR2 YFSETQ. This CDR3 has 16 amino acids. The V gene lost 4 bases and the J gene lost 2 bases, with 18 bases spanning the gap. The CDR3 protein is CASSPRGAGHQETQYF. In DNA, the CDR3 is TGCGCCAGCAGCCCCCGGGGGGCGGGACATCAAGAGACCCAGTACTTC.

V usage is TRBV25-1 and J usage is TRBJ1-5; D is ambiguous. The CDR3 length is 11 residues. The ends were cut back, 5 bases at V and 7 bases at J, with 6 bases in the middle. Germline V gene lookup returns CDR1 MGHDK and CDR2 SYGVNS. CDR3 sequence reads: CASSCGQPQHF. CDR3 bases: TGTGCCAGCAGTTGTGGGCAGCCCCAGCATTTT.

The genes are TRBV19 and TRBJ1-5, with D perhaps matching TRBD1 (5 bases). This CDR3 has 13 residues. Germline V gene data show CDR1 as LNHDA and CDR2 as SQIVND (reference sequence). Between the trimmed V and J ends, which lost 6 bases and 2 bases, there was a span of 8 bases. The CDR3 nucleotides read TGTGCCAGTAGGGGAGGGGGCAATCAGCCCCAGCATTTT. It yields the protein CASRGGGNQPQHF.

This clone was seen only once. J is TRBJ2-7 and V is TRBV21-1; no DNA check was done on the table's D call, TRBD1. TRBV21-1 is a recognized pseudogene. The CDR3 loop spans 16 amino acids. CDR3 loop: CASSKRYRTTLYEQYF. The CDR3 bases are TGTGCCAGCAGCAAAAGGTACAGGACAACTTTGTACGAGCAGTACTTC.

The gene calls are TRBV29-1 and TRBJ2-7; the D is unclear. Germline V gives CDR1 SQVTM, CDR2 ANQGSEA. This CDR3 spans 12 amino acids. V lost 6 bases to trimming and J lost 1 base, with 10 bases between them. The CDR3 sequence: CSVRKQSYEQYF. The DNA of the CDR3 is TGCAGCGTCCGAAAACAGTCCTACGAGCAGTACTTC.

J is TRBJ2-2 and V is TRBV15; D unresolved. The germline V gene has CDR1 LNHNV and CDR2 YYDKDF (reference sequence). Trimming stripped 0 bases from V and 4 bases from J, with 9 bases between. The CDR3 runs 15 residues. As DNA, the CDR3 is TGTGCCACCAGCAGAGATGGGCTGATCACCGGGGAGCTGTTTTTT. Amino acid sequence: CATSRDGLITGELFF.

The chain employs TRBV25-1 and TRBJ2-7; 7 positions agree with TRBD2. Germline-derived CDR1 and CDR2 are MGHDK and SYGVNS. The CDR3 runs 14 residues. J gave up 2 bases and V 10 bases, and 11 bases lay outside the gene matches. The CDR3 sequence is CATKRDLAPYEQYF. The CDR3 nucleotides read TGTGCCACCAAGCGGGATCTGGCCCCCTACGAGCAGTACTTC.

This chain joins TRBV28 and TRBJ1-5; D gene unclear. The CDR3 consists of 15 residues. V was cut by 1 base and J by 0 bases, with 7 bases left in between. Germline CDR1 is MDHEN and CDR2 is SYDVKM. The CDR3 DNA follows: TGTGCCAGCAGTTTATTTGGGGTTAGCAATCAGCCCCAGCATTTT. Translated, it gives CASSLFGVSNQPQHF.

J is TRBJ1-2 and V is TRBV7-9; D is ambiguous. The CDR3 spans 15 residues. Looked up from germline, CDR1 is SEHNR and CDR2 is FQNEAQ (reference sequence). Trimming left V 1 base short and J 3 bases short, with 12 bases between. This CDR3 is CASSLETVFYYGYTF. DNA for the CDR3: TGTGCCAGCAGCTTAGAAACAGTTTTTTACTATGGCTACACCTTC.

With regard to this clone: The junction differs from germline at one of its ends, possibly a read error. This CDR3 is CASSLGTGQETQYF. CDR3 nucleotide sequence: TGTGCTAGCAGCTTAGGGACCGGCCAAGAGACCCAGTACTTC. J is TRBJ2-5 and V is TRBV7-7; D may match TRBD1 or TRBD2 (5 bases each). CDR1 and CDR2 from the germline V gene are SSHAT and FNYEAQ (reference sequence). The CDR3 is 14 amino acids.

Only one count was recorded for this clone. The chain's CDR3 is CASASGGREAFF. CDR3 in DNA: TGCGCCAGCGCCTCGGGCGGCAGGGAAGCTTTCTTT. V is TRBV5-1 and J is TRBJ1-1; D is unresolved. CDR3 length equals 12 residues. Trimming removed 7 bases from V and 8 bases from J, with 15 bases in between. Germline values: CDR1 SGHRS, CDR2 YFSETQ.

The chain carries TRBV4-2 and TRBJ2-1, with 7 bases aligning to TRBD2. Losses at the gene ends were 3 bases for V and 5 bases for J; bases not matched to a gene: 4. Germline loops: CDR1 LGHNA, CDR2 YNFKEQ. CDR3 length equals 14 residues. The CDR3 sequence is CASSHSGSNNEQFF. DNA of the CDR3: TGTGCCAGCAGCCATAGCGGGTCCAACAATGAGCAGTTCTTC.

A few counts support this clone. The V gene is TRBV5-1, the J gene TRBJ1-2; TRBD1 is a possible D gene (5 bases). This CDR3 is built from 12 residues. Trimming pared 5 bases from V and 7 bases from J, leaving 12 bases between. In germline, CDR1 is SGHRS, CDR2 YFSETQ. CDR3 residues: CASSPGTSGYTF. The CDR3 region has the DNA TGCGCCAGCAGTCCAGGGACTAGTGGCTACACCTTC. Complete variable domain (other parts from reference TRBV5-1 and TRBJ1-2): KAGVTQTPRYLIKTRGQQVTLSCSPISGHRSVSWYQQTPGQGLQFLFEYFSETQRNKGNFPGRFSGRQFSNSRSEMNVSTLELGDSALYLCASSPGTSGYTFGSGTRLTVV.